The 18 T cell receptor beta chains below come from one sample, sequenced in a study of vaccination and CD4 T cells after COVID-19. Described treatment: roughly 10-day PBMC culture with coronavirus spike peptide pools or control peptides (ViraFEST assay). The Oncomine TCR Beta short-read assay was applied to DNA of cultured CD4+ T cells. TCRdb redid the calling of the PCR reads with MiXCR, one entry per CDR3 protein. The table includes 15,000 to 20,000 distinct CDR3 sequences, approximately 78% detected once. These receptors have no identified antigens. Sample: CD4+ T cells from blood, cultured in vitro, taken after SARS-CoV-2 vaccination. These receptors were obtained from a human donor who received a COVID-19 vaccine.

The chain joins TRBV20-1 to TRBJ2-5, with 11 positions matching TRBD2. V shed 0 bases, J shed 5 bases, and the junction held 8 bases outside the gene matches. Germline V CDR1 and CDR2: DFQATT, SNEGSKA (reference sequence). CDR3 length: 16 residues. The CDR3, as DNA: TGCAGTGCTAGAGATAGCGATAGCGGGGGGGCCGAGACCCAGTACTTC. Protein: CSARDSDSGGAETQYF.

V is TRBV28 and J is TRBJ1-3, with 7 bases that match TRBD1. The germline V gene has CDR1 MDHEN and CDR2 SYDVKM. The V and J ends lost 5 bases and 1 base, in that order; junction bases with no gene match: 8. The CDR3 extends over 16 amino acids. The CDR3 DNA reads TGTGCCAGCAGTCGATCGACAGGGAAATCTGGAAACACCATATATTTT. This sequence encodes CASSRSTGKSGNTIYF.

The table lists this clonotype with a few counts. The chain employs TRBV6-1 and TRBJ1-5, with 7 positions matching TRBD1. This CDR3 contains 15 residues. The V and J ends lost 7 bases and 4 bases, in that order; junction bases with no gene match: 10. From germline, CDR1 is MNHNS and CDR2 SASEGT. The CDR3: CASISRTGRNQPQHF. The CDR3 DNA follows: TGTGCCAGCATATCTCGGACAGGTAGGAATCAGCCCCAGCATTTT.

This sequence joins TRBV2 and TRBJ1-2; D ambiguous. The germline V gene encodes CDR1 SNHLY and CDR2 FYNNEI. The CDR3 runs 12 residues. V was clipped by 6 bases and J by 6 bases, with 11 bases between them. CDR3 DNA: TGTGCCAGCAGGGTAACTCAGGATGGCTACACCTTC. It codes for CASRVTQDGYTF.

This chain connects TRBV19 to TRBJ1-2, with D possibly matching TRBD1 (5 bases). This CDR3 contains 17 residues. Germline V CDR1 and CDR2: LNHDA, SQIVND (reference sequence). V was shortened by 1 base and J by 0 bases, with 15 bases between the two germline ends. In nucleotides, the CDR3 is TGTGCCAGTAGTATAGGGAAAAGGGGTTCCACTAACTATGGCTACACCTTC. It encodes CASSIGKRGSTNYGYTF.

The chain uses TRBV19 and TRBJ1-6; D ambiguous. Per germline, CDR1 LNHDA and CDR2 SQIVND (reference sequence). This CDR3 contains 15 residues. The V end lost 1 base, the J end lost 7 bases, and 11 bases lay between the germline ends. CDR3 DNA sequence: TGTGCCAGTAGTATAGCGGACGGACCCAATTCACCCCTCCACTTT. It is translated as CASSIADGPNSPLHF.

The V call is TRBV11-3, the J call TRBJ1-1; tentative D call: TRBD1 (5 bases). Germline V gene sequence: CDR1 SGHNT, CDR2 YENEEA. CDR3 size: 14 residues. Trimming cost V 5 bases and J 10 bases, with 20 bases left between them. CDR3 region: CASSEGTGQLGAFF. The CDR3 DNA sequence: TGTGCCAGCAGCGAAGGTACGGGGCAACTCGGAGCTTTCTTT.

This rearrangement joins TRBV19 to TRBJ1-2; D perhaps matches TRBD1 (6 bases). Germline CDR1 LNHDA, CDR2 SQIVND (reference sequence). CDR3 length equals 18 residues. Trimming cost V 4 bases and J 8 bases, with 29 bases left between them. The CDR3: CASSNSLYKSRGNVGYTF. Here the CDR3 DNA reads TGTGCCAGTAGTAATAGCCTCTATAAGAGCAGGGGAAATGTCGGCTACACCTTC. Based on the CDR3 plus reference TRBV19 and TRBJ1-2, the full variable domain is DGGITQSPKYLFRKEGQNVTLSCEQNLNHDAMYWYRQDPGQGLRLIYYSQIVNDFQKGDIAEGYSVSREKKESFPLTVTSAQKNPTAFYLCASSNSLYKSRGNVGYTFGSGTRLTVV.

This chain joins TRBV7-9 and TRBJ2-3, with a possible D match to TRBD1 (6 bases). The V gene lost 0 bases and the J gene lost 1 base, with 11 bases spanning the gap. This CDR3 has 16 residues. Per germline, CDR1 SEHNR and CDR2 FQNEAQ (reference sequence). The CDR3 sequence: CASSLATRGGTDTQYF. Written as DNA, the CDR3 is TGTGCCAGCAGCTTAGCGACCAGGGGTGGCACAGATACGCAGTATTTT.

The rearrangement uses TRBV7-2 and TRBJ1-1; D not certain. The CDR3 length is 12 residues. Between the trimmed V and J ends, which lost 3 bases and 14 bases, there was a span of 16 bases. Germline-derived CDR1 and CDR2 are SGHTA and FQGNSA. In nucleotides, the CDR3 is TGTGCCAGCAGCTTGGGGTACCCGCTTAAGTTCTTT. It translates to CASSLGYPLKFF.

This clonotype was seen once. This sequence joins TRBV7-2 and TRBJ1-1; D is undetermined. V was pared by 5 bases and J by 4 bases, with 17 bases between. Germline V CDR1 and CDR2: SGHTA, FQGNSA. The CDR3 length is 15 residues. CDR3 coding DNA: TGTGCCAGCAGCATGTTACGGTCGGAGGGCACTGAAGCTTTCTTT. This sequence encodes CASSMLRSEGTEAFF.

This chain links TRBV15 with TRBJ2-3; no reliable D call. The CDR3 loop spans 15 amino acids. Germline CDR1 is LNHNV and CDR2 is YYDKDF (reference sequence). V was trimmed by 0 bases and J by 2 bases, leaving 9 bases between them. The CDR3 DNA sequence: TGTGCCACCAGCAGAGATGCCCAGGTCACAGATACGCAGTATTTT. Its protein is CATSRDAQVTDTQYF.

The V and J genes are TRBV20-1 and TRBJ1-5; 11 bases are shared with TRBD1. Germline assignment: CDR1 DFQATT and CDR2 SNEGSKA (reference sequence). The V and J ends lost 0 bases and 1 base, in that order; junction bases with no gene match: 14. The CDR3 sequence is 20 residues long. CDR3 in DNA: TGCAGTGCTAGAGATGCGAGGACAGGGGGCAGCCAGTTAAGCAATCAGCCCCAGCATTTT. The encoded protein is CSARDARTGGSQLSNQPQHF.

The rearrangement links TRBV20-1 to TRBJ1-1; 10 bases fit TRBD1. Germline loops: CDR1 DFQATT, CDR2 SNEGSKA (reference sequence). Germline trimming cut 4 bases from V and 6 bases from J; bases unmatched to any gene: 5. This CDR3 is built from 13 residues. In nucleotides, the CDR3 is TGCAGTGCTACCTATGACAGGGGGCCTGAAGCTTTCTTT. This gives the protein CSATYDRGPEAFF.

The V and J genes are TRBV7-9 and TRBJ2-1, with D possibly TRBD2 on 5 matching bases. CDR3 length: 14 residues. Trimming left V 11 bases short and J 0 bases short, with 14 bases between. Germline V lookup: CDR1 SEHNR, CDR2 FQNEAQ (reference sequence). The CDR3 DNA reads TGTGCCGCTGGGTCCCGGGACTCCTACAATGAGCAGTTCTTC. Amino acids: CAAGSRDSYNEQFF.

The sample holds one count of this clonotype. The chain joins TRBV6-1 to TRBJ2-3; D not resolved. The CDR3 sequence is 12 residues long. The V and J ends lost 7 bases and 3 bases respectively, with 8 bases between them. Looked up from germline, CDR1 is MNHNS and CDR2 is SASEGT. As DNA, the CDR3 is TGTGCCAGCAAGGGCAAAACAGATACGCAGTATTTT. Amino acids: CASKGKTDTQYF.

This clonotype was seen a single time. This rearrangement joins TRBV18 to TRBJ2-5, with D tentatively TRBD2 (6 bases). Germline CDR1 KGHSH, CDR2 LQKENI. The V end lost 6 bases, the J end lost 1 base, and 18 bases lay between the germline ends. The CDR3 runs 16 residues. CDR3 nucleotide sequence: TGTGCCAGCTCGCTCCCACCCAGGGAGGTCCAAGAGACCCAGTACTTC. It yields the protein CASSLPPREVQETQYF.

The CDR3 protein is CSADGGRTDTQYF. CDR3 DNA sequence: TGCAGTGCAGACGGGGGGAGGACAGATACGCAGTATTTT. The rearrangement uses TRBV20-1 and TRBJ2-3; 7 bases line up with TRBD2. J gave up 3 bases and V 6 bases, and 6 bases lay outside the gene matches. Germline loops: CDR1 DFQATT, CDR2 SNEGSKA (reference sequence). The CDR3 loop spans 13 amino acids.